This T cell receptor beta chain was obtained from a study of shared T cell receptors in the human thymus. The repertoire was sequenced with immunoSEQ multiplex PCR; TCRdb's copy has only in-frame clones and lacks some. The sample holds some 760,000 clones, 80% to 90% seen once. CDR3 length: 16 amino acids. The trim removed 4 bases at V and 5 bases at J, leaving 8 bases unmatched. Germline CDR1 is SGHRS and CDR2 is YFSETQ. This same sample was also part of a study on human thymus T cells.

The clonotype originates from a girl younger than two with a congenital heart defect. This chain joins TRBV5-1 and TRBJ2-3, with TRBD2 matching over 12 bases. Specimen: thymocytes. The CDR3 protein is CASSPSTSGGIDTQYF. In DNA form, the CDR3 reads TGCGCCAGCAGCCCCAGCACTAGCGGGGGGATAGATACGCAGTATTTT.